This T cell receptor beta chain was found in a study of identical twins. TCRdb reanalysed the 5' RACE reads using MiXCR and keeps one entry per CDR3 protein. The table records 250,000 or so distinct CDR3 sequences, about 8.3% of them present only once. The V segment lost 4 bases and the J segment 2 bases; nucleotides outside the gene matches: 22. This CDR3 region has 21 residues. The germline V gene encodes CDR1 MNHEY and CDR2 SVGEGT. This clonotype has only a few counts. This sample also belongs to another study, concerning yellow fever vaccine responses in identical twins.

The V and J genes are TRBV6-2 or TRBV6-3 and TRBJ1-2; 10 positions agree with TRBD1. The receptor comes from a woman aged 18-30 years in good health. The sample taken for sequencing was CD8+ T cells sorted from blood. As DNA, the CDR3 is TGTGCCAGCAGTTCCTTTATAAGCATCACCTCTCCGGGACAGGGGAACTATGGCTACACCTTC. It is translated as CASSSFISITSPGQGNYGYTF.